This record concerns one TCR beta chain sequence. Its recognized antigen is unknown. No much larger clone is present one base from it, and per-base qualities are unavailable. Clipping removes 3 bases from V and 6 bases from J, with 10 as the unmatched junction base count. CDR1 and CDR2 are read off the germline V gene (reference sequence) as MNHEY and SMNVEV. From the cysteine up to the phenylalanine, the CDR3 has a length of 15 residues. Just CDR3 DNA is preserved here, 45 bases in frame from base 1. This record belongs to a study of shared clonotypes between healthy human individuals (dated by TCRdb to 2018 to 2020). Study-wide context: Two women and a few men aged 18 to 49 years were included in the cohort. For each donor, CD4 naive and CD4 memory were each given three plates, CD8 naive was given two plates, and CD8 memory was given one plate. To estimate repertoire size and how much clonotype sharing occurs between individuals, the study deeply sequenced the blood TCR repertoires of a handful of healthy adults. To increase sequencing depth and limit assay-specific biases, TCR repertoire library preparation and sequencing were carried out by different laboratories using diverse techniques. Per donor, leukapheresis produced somewhere between about 0.85 and 10 billion PBMCs.

Broader findings and caveats from the paper: Naive subsets generally had larger estimated clonotype richness than memory subsets did. Higher generation probabilities were observed for clonotypes shared by all four sorted-subset donors than for non-shared clonotypes. Incomplete sequencing was indicated by rarefaction of sorted-subset datasets, despite the large sequencing depth. Pairwise subsampling indicated that sequencing depth was expected to affect the degree of clonotype sharing among donors. Sampling was restricted to blood, and TCR repertoires in tissue are likely to differ from TCR repertoires in blood. Because the study included a small number of donors, the genetic and exposure-history diversity represented was limited. About 5% of naive CD4, 3.5% of naive CD8, 2% to 2.5% of memory CD4, and about 0.4% of memory CD8 clonotypes were shared across a few donors.

TCR CDR3 regions were amplified from genomic DNA by multiplex PCR using the deep immunoSEQ assay. Extracted genomic DNA from each cell subset was distributed evenly across all wells of several immunoSEQ 96-well plates, and each plate was treated as a replicate. Each replicate PCR for sorted subsets received about 180 ng genomic DNA, equal to about 30,000 T cell genomes. The purified libraries were quantified using a Qubit 3.0 fluorometer, sized with a Bioanalyzer 2100, and then quantified again using the KAPA Library Quantification kit. Every immunoSEQ 96-well plate was sequenced on a dedicated single-read 150-cycle Illumina NextSeq 550 flow cell. Concerning the study's data processing: Because only junctional sequences without quality scores were contained in the immunoSEQ output, filtering matching that applied to full-length reads could not be performed. Sequences were annotated with PyIR, a Python wrapper for IgBLAST v1.9, using IMGT germline references to assign V/J genes and CDR3. Reads were removed for weak V/J assignments (E-value above 1e-6), missing CDR3, stop codons, out-of-frame junctions, or ambiguous translated residues. V3J clonotypes were defined as sequences sharing the same inferred V gene, J gene, and CDR3 amino acid sequence. Percentage overlap between repertoires was calculated by dividing the number of shared unique clonotypes by the size of the smaller repertoire. Richness of each repertoire was evaluated using RTK rarefaction, the Chao1 estimator, and Recon v2.1 estimates of unobserved clonotypes. Generation probabilities were computed with OLGA for all TCRbeta clonotypes obtained by the gDNA method from a handful of donors. The table comes from immuneACCESS by way of TCRdb, which keeps in-frame sequences with V and J called. Part of the clones is missing from these tables; in studies checked, under half for an unresolved V gene and the rest for unknown reasons. V, J and clone size reflect that table, while D and trimming were determined from the DNA. This sample gives 1.5 million to 2.5 million clones in total; 85% to 95% of them show up just once. The ten top clones hold 1.2% of the sample.

CD8 naive samples were obtained by positive selection for CCR7 among CD45RO-negative cells, yielding a CD45RA+CCR7+ population from which TemRA cells were excluded. The donors were healthy, HIV-negative adults who had no recently reported acute infections or vaccinations. Only Caucasian adults living in Nashville, Tennessee, USA were represented among the donors. Blood was collected by leukapheresis, and PBMCs were isolated by Ficoll-Histopaque density gradient centrifugation and then cryopreserved in liquid nitrogen vapor phase. Purity and quantity of every magnetically sorted T cell population were checked by analytical flow cytometry. Genomic DNA was isolated from each sorted fraction and quantified by UV absorbance on a Nanodrop 2000c.

The TCR was taken from a man younger than 35 in good health. Source material: naive CD8+ T cells sorted from blood. What this sample's cell subset or site label stands for: CD45RA+CCR7+. Here the chain combines TRBV27 and TRBJ2-7, with 8 junctional bases fitting TRBD1. The DNA sequence follows: TGTGCCAGCAGTTTGGGGCAGGGGGCCCTCGGCGAGCAGTACTTC. It codes for CASSLGQGALGEQYF.